Listed here are 6 T cell receptor beta chains from one sample, sequenced in a study of patients and donors after allogeneic stem cell transplantation. One entry per CDR3 protein results from TCRdb running MiXCR on the RT-PCR reads. Seen here are more than 150,000 distinct CDR3 sequences, more than 20% observed once, and the top ten hold 26%. Sequencing was performed on blood, either unsorted or a sorted T cell fraction (not recorded which). Every receptor here comes from a human donor who was either an allogeneic HSCT recipient or a stem cell or donor lymphocyte infusion donor (not recorded which). It is not recorded whose cells these are; they may come from a transplant donor.

This chain links TRBV12-3 or TRBV12-4 with TRBJ2-1; no reliable D call. CDR3 size: 11 residues. V dropped 2 bases and J dropped 8 bases, with 4 bases sitting between them. The CDR3 nucleotides read TGTGCCAGCAGTTTAACCGATGAGCAGTTCTTC. Translating gives CASSLTDEQFF.

This clonotype showed up just a few times. The chain uses TRBV7-2 and TRBJ1-1; 9 nucleotides align to TRBD1. Germline V gene sequence: CDR1 SGHTA, CDR2 FQGNSA. V shed 3 bases and J 6 bases; nucleotides not matched to a gene: 5. The CDR3 is made up of 14 amino acids. In nucleotides, the CDR3 is TGTGCCAGCAGCTTTGGACAGGGGAGCCCTGAAGCTTTCTTT. Its protein is CASSFGQGSPEAFF.

This clonotype has a handful of counts. The CDR3 coding sequence is TGCAGTGCTAGACGACAGGGATACACTGAAGCTTTCTTT. Its protein product is CSARRQGYTEAFF. The chain is built from TRBV20-1 and TRBJ1-1; 7 bases are shared with TRBD1. The CDR3 length is 13 residues. After removal of 2 bases from V and 3 bases from J, the junction contained 3 bases not matched to a gene. The germline V gene has CDR1 DFQATT and CDR2 SNEGSKA (reference sequence).

The rearrangement uses TRBV20-1 and TRBJ1-5; D not certain. Germline V gene data show CDR1 as DFQATT and CDR2 as SNEGSKA (reference sequence). The CDR3 covers 13 residues. Trimming removed 7 bases at V and 7 bases at J, with 17 bases between. The DNA for the CDR3 is TGCAGTGTTAGTGTTTTTCGAGGACAGCCCCAGCATTTT. This gives the protein CSVSVFRGQPQHF.

The CDR3 DNA reads TGTGCCAGCAGCCCACGACACTCAACTAATGAAAAACTGTTTTTT. Amino acids: CASSPRHSTNEKLFF. This chain connects TRBV7-2 to TRBJ1-4, with D uncertain. The germline V and J ends were trimmed by 5 bases and 0 bases, with 10 bases remaining between them. CDR3 length: 15 residues. Germline CDR1 SGHTA, CDR2 FQGNSA.

This clonotype was recorded a few times. The chain is built from TRBV5-1 and TRBJ2-7; TRBD1 matches at 9 bases. The trim removed 3 bases at V and 5 bases at J, leaving 0 bases unmatched. Germline loops: CDR1 SGHRS, CDR2 YFSETQ. CDR3 size: 12 residues. CDR3 sequence: CASSWTGDEQYF. For the CDR3, the DNA is TGCGCCAGCAGCTGGACAGGGGACGAGCAGTACTTC.